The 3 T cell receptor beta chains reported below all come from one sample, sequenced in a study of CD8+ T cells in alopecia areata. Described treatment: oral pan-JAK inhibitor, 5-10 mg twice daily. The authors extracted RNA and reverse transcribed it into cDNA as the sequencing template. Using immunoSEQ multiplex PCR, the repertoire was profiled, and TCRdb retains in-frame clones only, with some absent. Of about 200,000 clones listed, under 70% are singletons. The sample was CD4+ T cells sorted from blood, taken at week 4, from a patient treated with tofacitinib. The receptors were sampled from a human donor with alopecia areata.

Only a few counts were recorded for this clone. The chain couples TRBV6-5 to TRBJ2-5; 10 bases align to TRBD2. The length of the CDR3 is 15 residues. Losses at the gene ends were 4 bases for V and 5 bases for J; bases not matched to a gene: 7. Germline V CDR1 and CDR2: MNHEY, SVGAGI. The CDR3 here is CASSSTGLADETQYF. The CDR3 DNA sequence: TGTGCCAGCAGTTCTACCGGACTAGCGGACGAGACCCAGTACTTC.

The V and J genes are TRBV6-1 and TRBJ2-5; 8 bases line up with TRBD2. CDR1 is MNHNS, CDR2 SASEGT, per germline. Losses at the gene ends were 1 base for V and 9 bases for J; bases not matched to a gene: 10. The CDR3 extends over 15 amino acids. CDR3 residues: CASSEGAGAGQAQYF. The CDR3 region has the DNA TGTGCCAGCAGTGAAGGAGCGGGGGCTGGTCAGGCCCAGTACTTC.

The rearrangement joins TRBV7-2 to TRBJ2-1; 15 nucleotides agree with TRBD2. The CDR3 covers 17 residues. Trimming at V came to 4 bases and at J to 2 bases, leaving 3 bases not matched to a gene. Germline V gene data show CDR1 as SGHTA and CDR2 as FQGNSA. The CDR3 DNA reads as TGTGCCAGCAGCTCTCGGACTAGCGGGGGGGCCTACAATGAGCAGTTCTTC. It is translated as CASSSRTSGGAYNEQFF.